This TCR beta chain is from a study of T cell responses to AZD1222 COVID-19 vaccine. Study results and caveats: Donors skewed white British and female; clonal diversity was possibly underestimated.

V shed 6 bases and J shed 6 bases, with 14 bases lying between them. Germline V lookup: CDR1 MNHNY, CDR2 SVGAGI (reference sequence). The CDR3 runs to 14 residues. About this clone: What it binds is unknown.

Here immunoSEQ multiplex PCR was the method, and the copy in TCRdb shows in-frame clones only, minus some. The sample contains 150,000 or so clones, 92% of which appear only once. The sequenced sample was peripheral blood, obtained on day 0 of AZD1222 vaccination. The TCR comes from an adult in good health. V gene TRBV6-6 combines with J gene TRBJ1-4; D gene ambiguous. The CDR3 loop is CASSPHFPDEKLFF. The DNA for the CDR3 is TGTGCCAGCAGCCCCCACTTTCCCGATGAAAAACTGTTTTTT.